Detailed here is one TCR beta chain. This CDR3 comprises 14 residues. Germline CDR1 MGHRA, CDR2 YSYEKL. With 4 bases clipped from V and 8 bases from J, the junction kept 10 bases outside the gene matches. This sample was included in a study of blood T cell repertoires in COVID-19. As for the study in general: Sources were T cells, B-cell-depleted T cells, or PBMCs; the material itself was cDNA or gDNA.

Sequencing was performed with immunoSEQ multiplex PCR; in TCRdb, only in-frame clones are kept and a portion is missing. The sample lists around 45,000 clones; about 87% were seen once. The sequencing sample was made of peripheral blood. The source of this sequence is a man in his sixties with active COVID-19. The rearrangement uses TRBV4-1 and TRBJ1-2, with 7 bases identical to TRBD1. In DNA form, the CDR3 reads TGCGCCAGCAGCCTCGACAGGGCCGAAGGAGGCTACACCTTC. This gives the protein CASSLDRAEGGYTF.